Presented here are 23 T cell receptor beta chains from one specimen sequenced in a study of blood T cell repertoires in COVID-19 (dated by TCRdb to the early 2020s). To prepare the library, the immunoSEQ multiplex PCR assay was applied. TCRdb holds this immuneACCESS table with in-frame rearrangements only. Some clones are missing; in checked studies, unresolved V genes explain under half, and the rest has no known cause. This sample gives fewer than 200,000 clones in total; around 85% of them show up just once. The top ten hold about 3.5% of the sample. Material for sequencing was peripheral blood. Receptors were obtained from a human donor with acute or convalescent COVID-19. The donor label of this sample is uncertain.

The sample holds a few counts of this clone. V usage is TRBV7-9 and J usage is TRBJ1-1; weak D call: TRBD1 (6 bases). There are 16 residues in the CDR3. Germline-derived CDR1 and CDR2 are SEHNR and FQNEAQ (reference sequence). Trimming took off 4 bases at V and 0 bases at J, with 15 bases between the two ends. CDR3 residues: CASSWGRGLVNTEAFF. The CDR3 DNA follows: TGTGCCAGCAGCTGGGGCAGGGGTCTGGTGAACACTGAAGCTTTCTTT.

V is TRBV18 and J is TRBJ1-2; no clear D gene. Germline values: CDR1 KGHSH, CDR2 LQKENI. The CDR3 is 14 amino acids. The V and J ends lost 4 bases and 0 bases respectively, with 9 bases between them. As DNA, the CDR3 is TGTGCCAGCTCACTTAGCAGAGCTAACTATGGCTACACCTTC. It is translated as CASSLSRANYGYTF.

The V call is TRBV19, the J call TRBJ1-2, with TRBD1 matching 7 bases. Germline V gene data show CDR1 as LNHDA and CDR2 as SQIVND (reference sequence). The CDR3 has 15 amino acids. Trimming took 5 bases from V and 5 from J; bases not matched to a gene: 11. CDR3 coding DNA: TGTGCCAGTAGTCCAGGCAGGGGGAATGGGTATGGCTACACCTTC. It translates to CASSPGRGNGYGYTF.

The V call is TRBV4-1, the J call TRBJ1-4, with TRBD1 matching over 8 bases. The junction had 11 bases not matched to a gene; V was cut back by 3 bases and J by 2 bases. The CDR3 loop spans 18 amino acids. Germline V CDR1 and CDR2: MGHRA, YSYEKL. The CDR3 protein is CASSQDRAGMATNEKLFF. The CDR3 nucleotides read TGCGCCAGCAGCCAGGACAGGGCTGGCATGGCCACTAATGAAAAACTGTTTTTT.

This clone is a singleton in its sample. The V call is TRBV18, the J call TRBJ1-1, with 12 bases that match TRBD1. Germline V gene data show CDR1 as KGHSH and CDR2 as LQKENI. J gave up 4 bases and V 4 bases, and 7 bases lay outside the gene matches. The CDR3 consists of 16 residues. The CDR3 DNA reads as TGTGCCAGCTCACAGGGACAGGGGGCTGTTAGCACTGAAGCTTTCTTT. This sequence encodes CASSQGQGAVSTEAFF.

The V call is TRBV6-5, the J call TRBJ2-7; 8 nucleotides agree with TRBD2. V was pared by 2 bases and J by 6 bases, with 9 bases of the junction left unmatched. Germline CDR1 and CDR2: MNHEY and SVGAGI. The CDR3 is 15 residues long. DNA for the CDR3: TGTGCCAGCAGTTACCCCTCGGGGGGGACTGGCGAGCAGTACTTC. It specifies CASSYPSGGTGEQYF.

The rearrangement joins TRBV7-8 to TRBJ1-5; D not certain. The CDR3 loop spans 17 amino acids. The germline gives CDR1 SGHVS, CDR2 FQNEAQ. V was trimmed by 5 bases and J by 3 bases, leaving 20 bases between them. Here the CDR3 reads CASSRIEYGIDNQPQHF. The CDR3 nucleotides read TGTGCCAGCAGCCGGATCGAATACGGGATCGACAATCAGCCCCAGCATTTT.

This clone was counted once. The J gene is TRBJ1-2, the V gene TRBV4-2; D unresolved. With 4 bases removed from V and 0 bases from J, the gap between germline ends came to 12 bases. The CDR3 runs to 15 residues. Germline V CDR1 and CDR2: LGHNA, YNFKEQ. The CDR3 loop reads CASSPREVTNYGYTF. Written as DNA, the CDR3 is TGTGCCAGCAGCCCACGGGAGGTGACTAACTATGGCTACACCTTC.

This clone appeared once. The chain joins TRBV9 to TRBJ1-6; D ambiguous. The CDR3 length is 15 residues. The germline V gene encodes CDR1 SGDLS and CDR2 YYNGEE. The V and J ends lost 1 base and 5 bases respectively, with 10 bases between them. Here the CDR3 reads CASSVRGNDNSPLHF. DNA of the CDR3: TGTGCCAGCAGCGTACGGGGTAATGATAATTCACCCCTCCACTTT.

This chain joins TRBV6-4 and TRBJ2-3; 7 bases line up with TRBD1. The CDR3 spans 16 residues. Germline trimming cut 6 bases from V and 6 bases from J; bases unmatched to any gene: 15. Germline lookup yields CDR1 MRHNA and CDR2 SNTAGT. The CDR3: CASRRWDRDFGDTQYF. Written as DNA, the CDR3 is TGTGCCAGCAGGAGATGGGACAGAGACTTCGGGGATACGCAGTATTTT.

The chain employs TRBV4-1 and TRBJ1-5; weak D call: TRBD1 (6 bases). The CDR3 has 16 amino acids. CDR1 is MGHRA, CDR2 YSYEKL, per germline. The ends were cut back, 2 bases at V and 5 bases at J, with 16 bases in the middle. The DNA for the CDR3 is TGCGCCAGCAGCCAATCACTACAGGGAGTAGATCAGCCCCAGCATTTT. Encoded protein: CASSQSLQGVDQPQHF.

V is TRBV11-2 and J is TRBJ2-3, with 12 bases that match TRBD2. The V and J ends lost 0 bases and 5 bases, in that order; junction bases with no gene match: 6. CDR1 is SGHAT, CDR2 FQNNGV, per germline. The CDR3 totals 17 residues. CDR3: CASSLELTSGGLDTQYF. In DNA, the CDR3 is TGTGCCAGCAGCTTAGAATTGACTAGCGGGGGCCTAGATACGCAGTATTTT.

In this sample, this clone turned up a few times. V gene TRBV28 combines with J gene TRBJ2-1; TRBD2 matches at 12 bases. Trimming removed 6 bases from V and 4 bases from J; junction bases left unmatched: 1. CDR3 length: 14 residues. From germline, CDR1 is MDHEN and CDR2 SYDVKM. CDR3 sequence reads: CASRTSGGYNEQFF. CDR3 bases: TGTGCCAGCAGAACTAGCGGGGGGTACAATGAGCAGTTCTTC.

The V and J genes are TRBV10-3 and TRBJ2-1, with TRBD2 identical over 12 bases. This CDR3 has 18 residues. Germline V gene lookup returns CDR1 ENHRY and CDR2 SYGVKD. V shed 4 bases, J shed 0 bases, and the junction held 7 bases outside the gene matches. The CDR3 loop reads CAISGTSGGLSSYNEQFF. The CDR3 region has the DNA TGTGCCATCAGTGGAACTAGCGGGGGGCTCAGCTCCTACAATGAGCAGTTCTTC.

The chain joins TRBV9 to TRBJ1-2, with a possible D match to TRBD1 (6 bases). The CDR3 spans 14 residues. Trimming cost V 4 bases and J 8 bases, with 18 bases left between them. CDR1 SGDLS and CDR2 YYNGEE come from the germline V gene. The CDR3 is CASSSLQGTGGYTF. The CDR3 DNA reads as TGTGCCAGCAGCTCCCTTCAGGGGACGGGAGGCTACACCTTC.

CDR3 coding DNA: TGTGCCAGCAGCTTAGCTCAGGGAATTCGAAACACCATATATTTT. Translation gives CASSLAQGIRNTIYF. V is TRBV7-9 and J is TRBJ1-3, with D possibly being TRBD1 (5 bases). CDR3 size: 15 residues. Germline CDR1 and CDR2: SEHNR and FQNEAQ (reference sequence). V was shortened by 0 bases and J by 5 bases, with 11 bases between the two germline ends.

V gene TRBV30 combines with J gene TRBJ1-4; a possible D gene is TRBD1 (5 bases). Germline CDR1 reads GTSNPN; CDR2 reads SVGIG (reference sequence). V dropped 0 bases and J dropped 6 bases, with 14 bases sitting between them. CDR3 size: 15 residues. CDR3: CAWSVVGDYHEKLFF. The CDR3 coding sequence is TGTGCCTGGAGTGTAGTCGGGGACTACCATGAAAAACTGTTTTTT.

The gene calls are TRBV7-2 and TRBJ1-1, with D unresolved. Between the trimmed V and J ends, which lost 1 base and 0 bases, there was a span of 6 bases. The CDR3 is 14 amino acids. Germline values: CDR1 SGHTA, CDR2 FQGNSA. The CDR3 nucleotides read TGTGCCAGCAGCTTAGAGAGATTGAACACTGAAGCTTTCTTT. Amino acid sequence: CASSLERLNTEAFF. The whole variable domain, filled in from reference TRBV7-2 and TRBJ1-1, reads GAGVSQSPSNKVTEKGKDVELRCDPISGHTALYWYRQSLGQGLEFLIYFQGNSAPDKSGLPSDRFSAERTGGSVSTLTIQRTQQEDSAVYLCASSLERLNTEAFFGQGTRLTVV.

This chain uses TRBV11-1 with TRBJ1-4; TRBD1 matches at 8 bases. In germline, CDR1 is SGHAT, CDR2 FQDESV (reference sequence). V lost 4 bases and J lost 8; bases outside the gene matches: 6. CDR3 length: 14 residues. The CDR3 spells CASSSGQGPEKLFF. CDR3 DNA: TGTGCCAGCAGCTCAGGACAGGGCCCCGAAAAACTGTTTTTT.

This chain uses TRBV19 with TRBJ2-3, with D possibly TRBD2 on 7 matching bases. Germline V lookup: CDR1 LNHDA, CDR2 SQIVND (reference sequence). The CDR3 totals 15 residues. V was shortened by 2 bases and J by 2 bases, with 11 bases between the two germline ends. In DNA, the CDR3 is TGTGCCAGTAGTATACGGGGGGCCTTCACAGATACGCAGTATTTT. This sequence encodes CASSIRGAFTDTQYF. The full variable domain, with the rest looked up from reference TRBV19 and TRBJ2-3, is DGGITQSPKYLFRKEGQNVTLSCEQNLNHDAMYWYRQDPGQGLRLIYYSQIVNDFQKGDIAEGYSVSREKKESFPLTVTSAQKNPTAFYLCASSIRGAFTDTQYFGPGTRLTVL.

The chain links TRBV7-2 to TRBJ1-5; tentative D call: TRBD1 (5 bases). CDR1 and CDR2 (germline): SGHTA, FQGNSA. Trimming removed 1 base from V and 6 bases from J, with 25 bases in between. This CDR3 is 19 amino acids long. CDR3 region: CASSLVPFRGTNKGQPQHF. CDR3 in DNA: TGTGCCAGCAGCTTAGTCCCTTTTCGAGGGACTAATAAAGGTCAGCCCCAGCATTTT.

The CDR3 here is CASSLGLTGAGNTIYF. CDR3 DNA: TGTGCCAGCAGTTTGGGATTGACAGGGGCTGGAAACACCATATATTTT. This chain connects TRBV27 to TRBJ1-3, with 8 bases aligning to TRBD1. The J segment lost 2 bases and the V segment lost 3 bases, leaving 6 bases of the junction unmatched. This CDR3 has 16 residues. The germline gives CDR1 MNHEY, CDR2 SMNVEV (reference sequence).

This sequence joins TRBV6-5 and TRBJ2-1; 8 bases align to TRBD1. Per germline, CDR1 MNHEY and CDR2 SVGAGI. Trimming at V came to 4 bases and at J to 1 base, leaving 3 bases not matched to a gene. CDR3 size: 15 residues. This chain's CDR3 is CASSFDRGSYNEQFF. The CDR3 DNA follows: TGTGCCAGCAGTTTTGACAGGGGTTCCTACAATGAGCAGTTCTTC.